A single sample gave rise to the 11 T cell receptor beta chains below, sequenced in a study of blood T cell repertoires in COVID-19. Clones were sequenced by immunoSEQ multiplex PCR, and TCRdb holds only the in-frame ones, with some missing. The sample has about 370,000 clones, almost 90% seen once. The specimen sequenced was peripheral blood. All receptors derive from a man aged 18 to 29 with active or convalescent COVID-19.

The CDR3 protein is CASTLNRQKMNTEAFF. The DNA for the CDR3 is TGTGCCAGCACCCTAAATCGACAGAAAATGAACACTGAAGCTTTCTTT. This chain connects TRBV6-6 to TRBJ1-1, with D possibly matching TRBD1 (5 bases). From germline, CDR1 is MNHNY and CDR2 SVGAGI (reference sequence). V shed 7 bases and J shed 0 bases, with 18 bases lying between them. The CDR3 extends over 16 amino acids.

The chain links TRBV6-5 to TRBJ2-1; TRBD1 aligns across 7 bases. The CDR3 length is 13 residues. Trimming took 5 bases from V and 7 from J; bases not matched to a gene: 5. Germline V gives CDR1 MNHEY, CDR2 SVGAGI. The CDR3 bases are TGTGCCAGCAGTACCACAGGGGTAAATGAGCAGTTCTTC. Translating it yields CASSTTGVNEQFF.

The chain carries TRBV5-5 and TRBJ2-1, with D tentatively TRBD1 (5 bases). CDR1 and CDR2 from the germline V gene are SGHKS and YYEKEE (reference sequence). This CDR3 region has 16 residues. V was trimmed by 6 bases and J by 3 bases, leaving 19 bases between them. Here the CDR3 reads CASTNYQGSLYNEQFF. CDR3 DNA sequence: TGTGCCAGCACCAATTACCAGGGTTCCCTCTACAATGAGCAGTTCTTC.

The table lists this clone with a few counts. This chain joins TRBV5-1 and TRBJ1-3; 11 bases agree with TRBD1. The CDR3 sequence is 14 residues long. Per germline, CDR1 SGHRS and CDR2 YFSETQ. V lost 3 bases and J lost 6; bases outside the gene matches: 2. The CDR3 sequence is CASSWTGGLNTIYF. The CDR3 bases are TGCGCCAGCAGCTGGACAGGGGGCTTAAACACCATATATTTT.

The rearrangement links TRBV3-1 (or the pseudogene TRBV3-2) to TRBJ1-2; D not resolved. The CDR3 spans 13 residues. Trimming shortened V by 1 base and J by 4 bases, and 7 bases separated the two germline ends. From germline, CDR1 is LGHDT and CDR2 YNNKEL (reference sequence). CDR3: CASSQVRFYGYTF. In DNA form, the CDR3 reads TGTGCCAGCAGCCAAGTTAGATTCTATGGCTACACCTTC.

The chain joins TRBV28 to TRBJ1-5; a possible D gene is TRBD1 (6 bases). V was trimmed by 4 bases and J by 4 bases, leaving 20 bases between them. The germline gives CDR1 MDHEN, CDR2 SYDVKM. The CDR3 length is 17 residues. The CDR3 protein is CASSSTRTGFSNQPQHF. DNA of the CDR3: TGTGCCAGCAGTTCAACCCGTACAGGGTTCTCAAATCAGCCCCAGCATTTT.

V gene TRBV6-5 combines with J gene TRBJ2-7, with D possibly matching TRBD1 (6 bases). The CDR3 has 14 residues. In germline, CDR1 is MNHEY, CDR2 SVGAGI. The V end lost 6 bases, the J end lost 2 bases, and 14 bases lay between the germline ends. Here the CDR3 reads CASSGTGLAYEQYF. The CDR3, as DNA: TGTGCCAGCAGCGGTACAGGGCTGGCCTACGAGCAGTACTTC.

V is TRBV27 and J is TRBJ2-5, with a tentative D call TRBD2 (5 bases). The V gene lost 4 bases and the J gene lost 1 base, with 10 bases spanning the gap. In germline, CDR1 is MNHEY, CDR2 SMNVEV (reference sequence). This CDR3 is built from 14 residues. This chain's CDR3 is CASSSGETQETQYF. CDR3 coding DNA: TGTGCCAGCAGTTCCGGGGAAACCCAAGAGACCCAGTACTTC.

The chain recombines TRBV7-2 with TRBJ1-6; 7 bases are shared with TRBD1. This CDR3 has 15 residues. CDR1 and CDR2 (germline): SGHTA, FQGNSA. Trimming removed 6 bases from V and 8 bases from J; junction bases left unmatched: 10. The CDR3 bases are TGTGCCAGCAGTTCAGCAGGGGGTGTGTATTCACCCCTCCACTTT. Residues: CASSSAGGVYSPLHF.

The rearrangement joins TRBV3-1 (or the pseudogene TRBV3-2) to TRBJ2-1, with 10 bases matching TRBD2. Germline assignment: CDR1 LGHDT and CDR2 YNNKEL (reference sequence). The CDR3 runs to 13 residues. With V trimmed by 3 bases and J by 13 bases, 6 bases remained unmatched. CDR3 DNA: TGTGCCAGCAGCCAGTTAGCGGGGGGCCTTCAGTTCTTC. It translates to CASSQLAGGLQFF.

The rearrangement joins TRBV11-2 to TRBJ2-7, with D tentatively TRBD2 (5 bases). V gave up 3 bases and J gave up 3 bases, with 15 bases separating them. Germline V gene lookup returns CDR1 SGHAT and CDR2 FQNNGV. CDR3 size: 15 residues. The CDR3 region has the DNA TGTGCCAGCAGCTTTCAATTCAGCGGAAGCTACGAGCAGTACTTC. Translating gives CASSFQFSGSYEQYF. Looking up the rest from reference TRBV11-2 and TRBJ2-7 gives the full variable domain: EAGVAQSPRYKIIEKRQSVAFWCNPISGHATLYWYQQILGQGPKLLIQFQNNGVVDDSQLPKDRFSAERLKGVDSTLKIQPAKLEDSAVYLCASSFQFSGSYEQYFGPGTRLTVT.